This is a list of T cell receptor beta chains from one sample in a study of shared clonotypes between healthy human individuals. Profiled with immunoSEQ multiplex PCR; TCRdb holds only in-frame clones, not every one. This table holds about 2.3 million clones, approximately 93% found once. Sequencing was carried out using naive CD4+ T cells from PBMCs. Receptor source: a man aged 18 to 30 in good health. Some clones in this sample may be carry-over from other donors' samples. The conserved cysteine and the conserved F or W are not part of the CDR3 here.

cdr3_aa v_call
ASSLRIVGGSSYEQY TRBV27
ASSQDQSLNYGYT TRBV4-2
ASSGTGVSNQPQH TRBV28
ASSHGLAELSTDTQY TRBV4-2
ASPLGRGPGTGELF TRBV7-9
ASSIQASSYGYT TRBV19
ASSDGWGQRSNQPQH TRBV19
SVDSGNTGELF TRBV29-1
ASSLAGVSGNTIY TRBV7-2
AISTGALGANVLT TRBV10-3
ASSYRDRSFNEQF TRBV5-6
ASSLGQWDFF TRBV28
ASSFAGLTLSYEQY TRBV28
ASSFRTAHQSGYT TRBV5-6
ASSLRRDQETQY TRBV5-1
ASSLEGYDGYT TRBV7-9
ASSRPTGIGTGELF TRBV16
ASSEGLAEYNEQF TRBV2
ASSIRSLADTQY TRBV9
ASRPTGSAQPQH TRBV6-5
ASSVERAGGGEQF TRBV9
ASSWTDLYEQY TRBV5-5
ASSLDGRSYEQY TRBV7-8
ASSFSGQGGDTQY TRBV7-9
ASVRQGGYEQY TRBV7-2
ASSQGRQVYGYT TRBV4-2
ASSLSGTGRNEQF TRBV28
AWNRGRNTEAF TRBV30
ASCMTGGTEAF TRBV6-6
ATSRDPTGGHNEQF TRBV15
ASRFADTPYNEQF TRBV6-4
ASSLKGQGSGDEQF TRBV7-3
ASSLGVALGKLF TRBV5-6
ASSPDRSTYEQY TRBV28
ASSPTSGRTYNEQF TRBV28
ASSLEAGYNEQF TRBV5-1
ASSAGTQRATYEQY TRBV5-4